This T cell receptor (beta chain) appears in the sequencing data of a study of cytomegalovirus exposure and HLA in healthy donors (dated by TCRdb to the late 2010s). Describing the broader study: An earlier analysis of some 620 of the donors reported 276 Gb of sequence data and roughly 120 million unique TCR beta sequences obtained from roughly 180 million T cells. A later genetic analysis took genome-wide SNP genotypes for about 60% of the roughly 670 donors and used that subset as a discovery cohort. An early release that covered about 640 HLA-typed donors contained 300 to 350 gigabases of sequencing data and approximately 85 million unique TCR sequences. The later analysis used no new phenotypic data to find candidate immune exposures, relying instead on TCR beta sequences and their occurrence across donors. Using immunosequencing, the study profiled T cell repertoires from roughly 650 subjects and related those repertoires to cytomegalovirus serostatus. To predict cytomegalovirus infection status, the study brought together high-throughput TCR immunosequencing, statistical association of individual TCRs with disease status, and machine learning. A separate validation cohort of more than 100 different subjects was used in addition to the roughly 700-subject first cohort. Among a few hundred genotyped donors of the cohort, an average of roughly 240,000 unique TCR beta nucleotide sequences were sequenced per donor, around 20% of them non-productive. Of the approximately 400 genotyped donors, over 65% fell in the genetic ancestry cluster associated with self-reported Caucasian donors. The study aimed to test whether signatures of past pathogen exposure could be identified by cataloging public T cell receptors. An earlier analysis of about 600 of the donors used high-throughput TCR beta sequencing to judge whether each TCR beta V gene segment behaved as functional or pseudogenic. Because of strong linkage in the cohort, four to six DR-DQ haplotypes were treated as single units for association and clustering. Donor age, sex, ethnicity and CMV serostatus were compiled together with the repertoire data. All discovery cohort repertoires had been generated using a single sequencing platform. The number of donors typed differed by locus, with roughly 629-640 for A, B, C, DRB1 and DQB1, roughly 520 for DQA1, 606 for DPA1, and some 450 for DPB1. A later analysis re-examined previously published TCR beta repertoires from about 700 donors and added high-resolution HLA genotyping to investigate patterns of TCR occurrence. Both class I and class II loci were covered by HLA typing, at four-digit resolution. The paper's findings and limits, for the study overall: A later analysis found that HLA-associated TCR beta chains were more clonally expanded and had lower generation probabilities than equally common non-associated chains. Roughly uniform sequencing depth across donors was assumed in presence/absence analyses, although this assumption may not hold. Some IMGT-functional V segments, including TRBV6-2 and TRBV6-3, could not be told apart with the 87-base-pair reads, so those segments were excluded. In a later analysis, several top co-occurrence clusters were reported to appear linked to parvovirus B19, influenza, CMV and Epstein-Barr virus. In both the original and validation cohorts, the classifier was reported to diagnose cytomegalovirus status with high specificity and sensitivity. A group of highly shared sequence variants was considered likely to be a technical artifact of the sequencing pipeline. Linkage disequilibrium might explain the correlated functional status among segregating V segments, but an unknown experimental factor could not be ruled out. The study gave a list of under 200 TCR beta chains associated with cytomegalovirus. According to a later genetic analysis, donors in an Asian-associated ancestry cluster had fewer N-insertions in productive TCRs than the roughly 700-donor mean. In a later analysis, 15,000 to 20,000 TCR beta sequences were associated with specific HLA alleles at a false discovery rate of 0.05. In this cohort, only TCR beta chains were sequenced, and detectable features were limited by the absence of alpha or paired-chain data. CMV serostatus was the only immune exposure information available for the cohort. V-gene and J-gene trimming of TCR beta chains was associated with a missense DCLRE1C variant in a later genetic analysis, and the association was replicated in an independent cohort. In an earlier analysis of about 600 of the donors, most TCR beta V segments appeared in productive rearrangements about 87% or about 30% of the time, broadly matching IMGT annotations. The authors suggested that the approach could potentially be extended to other disease states and immunological phenotypes. In a later analysis, most CMV-associated TCR beta chains were found to appear HLA-restricted, with HLA associations seemingly driven largely by CMV exposure. The earlier analysis of about 600 of the donors excluded roughly 17 rarely observed V segments, including chromosome 9 orphons, because counts were too low. When HLA alleles, especially DR and DQ, strongly co-occurred, attributing TCR associations to individual alleles was difficult. In a later analysis, the rate of TCR association differed among HLA loci, with DRB1 alleles having the most associated TCRs and HLA-C alleles having the fewest. Because HLA typing was missing for some donors at each locus, association tests included only the typed subset. In vitro tests confirmed that a few of the cytomegalovirus-associated TCR beta chains recognize cytomegalovirus antigens. Most TCR sequences were seen in very few donors, while some public TCRs were found in many individuals. A further reported finding was that TCR beta sequences accurately predicted the HLA-A and HLA-B alleles for most subjects in the first cohort.

In total, around 600 healthy bone marrow donors made up the cohort. All cohort members were sampled while nominally healthy, although unrecorded immune exposures were likely present. The donor was CMV seronegative and belonged to the group of more than 300 seronegative cohort members. Each donor provided a peripheral blood sample, and peripheral blood mononuclear cells were used for TCR beta sequencing. The Qiagen DNeasy Blood Extraction Kit was used to extract genomic DNA from the blood cell samples. The CDR3 holds 17 amino acids from the cysteine to the phenylalanine. The sequence is cut down to CDR3 DNA, 51 bases in frame from base 1. For CDR1 and CDR2, the germline V gene (reference sequence) lists LNHNV and YYDKDF. The V and J ends are trimmed by 1 base and 1 base, leaving 14 bases between them. The library was generated by the immunoSEQ multiplex PCR assay. For the multiplex PCR, a mixture combining 60 forward primers for TCR Vbeta segments and 13 reverse primers for TCR Jbeta segments was used. The CDR3 region of rearranged TCR beta genes was amplified from genomic DNA by a multiplex PCR assay. Amplified TCR beta libraries were sequenced as 87-base-pair reads on the Illumina HiSeq System. On the study's bioinformatics: A later analysis counted approximately 84 million unique TCR beta chains across the 550 to 800 repertoires, and 9 million to 14 million of these chains were shared by at least two donors. Raw reads were error-corrected and collapsed into unique sequences by a nearest-neighbor algorithm in which closely related sequences were merged to remove PCR and sequencing errors. V, D and J gene segments were assigned by aligning CDR3 sequences to IMGT reference sequences. For a sequence to be retained, a match of at least six nucleotides to both a V gene segment and a J gene segment was required. A rearrangement was called productive if the CDR3 had no stop codons and remained in frame with V and J, and every other rearrangement was called non-productive. CDR3 was defined by IMGT convention, running from the second conserved V-encoded cysteine to the conserved J-encoded phenylalanine. The earlier analysis of about 500 of the donors excluded sequences that lacked an unambiguous match to a single V gene segment. In an earlier analysis of around 600 of the donors, V segments were called functional above 56.7% productive rearrangements and were called segregating when the between-donor standard deviation exceeded 5%. A statistical classification framework was developed to diagnose cytomegalovirus status using the catalog of TCR beta chain sequences. In a later analysis, TCR nucleotide sequences were compared against IMGT/GENE-DB human TR gene sequences so that V and J genes could be assigned. Using the TCRdist pipeline, a later analysis assigned CDR3 sequences along with most-parsimonious VDJ recombination scenarios. In a later analysis, every TCR beta chain was defined by the combination of its CDR3 amino acid sequence and its V-gene family, and reads without a unique V-gene family were dropped. In a later analysis, 500 to 700 highly shared, low-generation-probability nucleotide sequences were removed to address suspected cross-contamination and a sequencing artifact. For each public chain, a later analysis derived a clonal expansion index from normalized ranks of inferred template counts within each repertoire. Generation probabilities in a later analysis came from a VDJ recombination model fitted to out-of-frame rearrangements, and those results were checked against IGoR. A later analysis scored TCR-TCR, TCR-HLA and TCR-CMV co-occurrence with hypergeometric tests, applying a repertoire-size bias correction to TCR pairs. In a later analysis, false discovery rates were estimated by permuting HLA or CMV assignments 20 times. In a later analysis, co-occurring TCRs were grouped using DBSCAN, with TCRdist sequence similarity added in when clustering inside HLA-allele-positive subsets. Co-occurrence clustering excluded repertoires with fewer than 30,000 or more than 120,000 public chains, plus five with anomalous nucleotide sharing. In TCRdb, the immuneACCESS table is reduced to in-frame sequences with V and J assigned. These tables do not hold every clone; where another copy was compared, an unresolved V gene accounts for under half, and the others remain unexplained. Clone size and the V and J calls come from that table; the DNA yielded D and trimming. Counted in this sample were approximately 140,000 clones; roughly 80% of them appeared once. Around 1.5% of the sample is in the top ten clones.

As regards this clone: The clone's antigen remains unknown. Per-nucleotide qualities are absent, and no much larger clonotype sits a single base away.

This clonotype originated in a female donor in good health and CMV-seronegative. Sequencing was done on a sample of PBMCs. The sequence joins TRBV15 to TRBJ2-1; tentative D gene TRBD2, with 7 bases matching. DNA sequence: TGTGCCACCAGCAGAGGGCAAGGGGGGGCTTCCTACAATGAGCAGTTCTTC. Translated, this gives CATSRGQGGASYNEQFF.